This T cell receptor (beta chain) was observed in a study of glioma-infiltrating T cells after dendritic cell vaccination. This CDR3 region has 15 residues. Germline CDR1 and CDR2: SGHTA and FQGNSA. V was pared by 1 base and J by 2 bases, with 9 bases between. Profiling relied on immunoSEQ multiplex PCR, and the TCRdb table lists in-frame clones only, not all of them. The table shows around 100,000 clones, with around 81% occurring only once. The specimen comprised blood, sampled before dendritic cell vaccination. The chain recombines TRBV7-2 with TRBJ1-5; no reliable D call. The receptor's source is a human donor with glioblastoma. CDR3 in DNA: TGTGCCAGCAGCTTAGAGACTTTTGGCAATCAGCCCCAGCATTTT. Amino acid sequence: CASSLETFGNQPQHF. The full variable domain, rest sourced from reference TRBV7-2 and TRBJ1-5, is GAGVSQSPSNKVTEKGKDVELRCDPISGHTALYWYRQSLGQGLEFLIYFQGNSAPDKSGLPSDRFSAERTGGSVSTLTIQRTQQEDSAVYLCASSLETFGNQPQHFGDGTRLSIL.